This T cell receptor beta chain was sequenced for a study of early T cells in non-severe SARS-CoV-2 infection. The length of the CDR3 is 15 residues. Germline V lookup: CDR1 LNHDA, CDR2 SQIVND (reference sequence). V gave up 7 bases and J gave up 5 bases, with 20 bases separating them. TCRdb reprocessed the 5' RACE reads via MiXCR and lists one record per CDR3 protein. The sample includes approximately 75,000 distinct CDR3 sequences, about 4.6% of them seen just once. This clonotype showed up many times. Here the sequenced sample was whole blood, taken at baseline. This chain links TRBV19 with TRBJ1-1, with TRBD1 as a possible D gene (5 bases). The sequence was obtained from an adult who was a healthcare worker with PCR-confirmed SARS-CoV-2 infection or an uninfected control (not recorded which). The donor label of this sample is uncertain. DNA for the CDR3: TGTGCCAGTACCCCCACGGGGGGTCGAGGGACTGAAGCTTTCTTT. As protein: CASTPTGGRGTEAFF.